The clone carrying this T cell receptor (beta chain) came up a few times. Its antigen is undetermined. The data were taken from a study of a mutant IDH1 vaccine in newly diagnosed glioma. Study-level background: Patients in the study were vaccinated eight times, receiving shots in weeks 1, 3, 5, 7, 11, 15, 19 and 23. The start of vaccination came 4-6 weeks after radiotherapy alone, or with temozolomide cycles. General observations from the study: Shifts in the top peripheral T cell clonotypes seemed unrelated to pseudoprogression.

The time point is: week 5, during vaccination. One vaccine dose held 300 ug of mutant IDH1 20-mer peptide and came with topical imiquimod. The donors had new WHO grade 3 or 4 astrocytomas; these were IDH1-mutant and ATRX-lost. V was pared by 0 bases and J by 0 bases, with 3 bases between. The germline gives CDR1 SGHRS, CDR2 YFSETQ. This CDR3 contains 14 residues. The data were produced by immunoSEQ multiplex PCR, yet TCRdb's version contains in-frame clones alone and is incomplete. In the table there are 75,000 to 80,000 clones, roughly 91% of which are singletons. This clonotype was obtained from a woman aged 45-60 years with glioma. Sequencing was performed on PBMCs, taken from a glioma patient whose treatment included an IDH1 peptide vaccine. The chain employs TRBV5-1 and TRBJ1-4; D is unclear. The CDR3 spells CASSLDATNEKLFF. The CDR3, as DNA: TGCGCCAGCAGCTTGGACGCAACTAATGAAAAACTGTTTTTT.